The rows below give T cell receptor beta chains drawn from one sample of a study of OX40 agonist ivuxolimab in advanced cancers. Assay used: immunoSEQ multiplex PCR; TCRdb lists only in-frame clones, some missing. The sample contains over 100,000 clones, 75% to 90% of which appear only once. The sample was CD4+ or CD8+ T cells sorted from blood, taken in a trial of the OX40 agonist ivuxolimab. The receptors were sampled from an adult with an advanced solid tumor such as melanoma, head and neck, liver or kidney cancer. Each CDR3 is given with its conserved first and last residue. The D gene is left open where the match is weak. The size entry is marked missing in some rows and otherwise reads once, few, many or a size class.

clone size: .; D gene: .; J gene: TRBJ2-7; V gene: TRBV19; CDR3 protein: CASSIPGVRAYEQYF; CDR3 DNA: TGTGCCAGTAGTATTCCAGGGGTGCGAGCCTACGAGCAGTACTTC
clone size: once; D gene: .; J gene: TRBJ2-5; V gene: TRBV7-2; CDR3 protein: CASSLEFETQYF; CDR3 DNA: TGTGCCAGCAGCTTAGAATTTGAGACCCAGTACTTC
clone size: .; D gene: .; J gene: TRBJ2-2; V gene: TRBV18; CDR3 protein: CASSGSHTGELFF; CDR3 DNA: TGTGCCAGCTCCGGATCCCACACCGGGGAGCTGTTTTTT
clone size: .; D gene: .; J gene: TRBJ2-3; V gene: TRBV7-3; CDR3 protein: CASSRGTTDTQYF; CDR3 DNA: TGTGCCAGCAGCCGGGGTACTACAGATACGCAGTATTTT
clone size: .; D gene: .; J gene: TRBJ2-5; V gene: TRBV19; CDR3 protein: CASSPGRGGETQYF; CDR3 DNA: TGTGCCAGTAGCCCCGGTCGGGGTGGCGAGACCCAGTACTTC
clone size: once; D gene: .; J gene: TRBJ2-3; V gene: TRBV9; CDR3 protein: CASSPPQSWDTQYF; CDR3 DNA: TGTGCCAGCAGCCCCCCCCAGTCTTGGGATACGCAGTATTTT
clone size: once; D gene: .; J gene: TRBJ2-1; V gene: TRBV15; CDR3 protein: CATSPRGAGTYNEQFF; CDR3 DNA: TGTGCCACCAGCCCCCGAGGAGCGGGGACATACAATGAGCAGTTCTTC
clone size: .; D gene: TRBD2; J gene: TRBJ2-3; V gene: TRBV7-9; CDR3 protein: CASSTRLAGTDTQYF; CDR3 DNA: TGTGCCAGCAGCACAAGACTAGCGGGCACAGATACGCAGTATTTT
clone size: .; D gene: TRBD1; J gene: TRBJ2-3; V gene: TRBV19; CDR3 protein: CASSQGADTQYF; CDR3 DNA: TGTGCCAGTAGCCAGGGGGCAGATACGCAGTATTTT
clone size: .; D gene: TRBD2; J gene: TRBJ2-2; V gene: TRBV19; CDR3 protein: CASVAGGNTGELFF; CDR3 DNA: TGTGCCAGTGTAGCGGGGGGGAACACCGGGGAGCTGTTTTTT
clone size: few; D gene: .; J gene: TRBJ1-2; V gene: TRBV30; CDR3 protein: CAWSRLGHGYTF; CDR3 DNA: TGTGCCTGGAGTAGACTAGGGCATGGCTACACCTTC
clone size: .; D gene: .; J gene: TRBJ2-2; V gene: TRBV7-6; CDR3 protein: CASSPRLVTGELFF; CDR3 DNA: TGTGCCAGCAGCCCCCGACTAGTGACCGGGGAGCTGTTTTTT
clone size: .; D gene: TRBD1; J gene: TRBJ1-2; V gene: TRBV7-9; CDR3 protein: CASSFRDRPSMGYTF; CDR3 DNA: TGTGCCAGCAGCTTCCGGGACAGACCATCCATGGGCTACACCTTC
clone size: .; D gene: .; J gene: TRBJ2-3; V gene: TRBV7-7; CDR3 protein: CASSTLVGDTQYF; CDR3 DNA: TGTGCCAGCAGCACTCTCGTCGGGGATACGCAGTATTTT
clone size: .; D gene: TRBD1; J gene: TRBJ2-2; V gene: TRBV11-3; CDR3 protein: CASSLVTGQGSTGELFF; CDR3 DNA: TGTGCCAGCAGCTTAGTGACGGGACAGGGTTCCACCGGGGAGCTGTTTTTT
clone size: .; D gene: .; J gene: TRBJ1-2; V gene: TRBV27; CDR3 protein: CASREGRYGYTF; CDR3 DNA: TGTGCCAGCAGGGAGGGGCGCTATGGCTACACCTTC
clone size: .; D gene: TRBD1; J gene: TRBJ2-3; V gene: TRBV10-1; CDR3 protein: CASSDPLGQGANTQYF; CDR3 DNA: TGCGCCAGCAGTGACCCCCTGGGACAGGGGGCGAATACGCAGTATTTT
clone size: .; D gene: .; J gene: TRBJ2-2; V gene: TRBV28; CDR3 protein: CASSSGGPIGELFF; CDR3 DNA: TGTGCCAGCAGTTCCGGGGGGCCGATCGGGGAGCTGTTTTTT
clone size: .; D gene: .; J gene: TRBJ1-5; V gene: TRBV28; CDR3 protein: CASSSDADWQPQHF; CDR3 DNA: TGTGCCAGCAGTTCTGACGCCGATTGGCAGCCCCAGCATTTT
clone size: .; D gene: .; J gene: TRBJ2-5; V gene: TRBV4-1; CDR3 protein: CASSQGGLGAGETQYF; CDR3 DNA: TGCGCCAGCAGCCAAGGGGGGTTGGGGGCAGGTGAGACCCAGTACTTC
clone size: .; D gene: .; J gene: TRBJ2-7; V gene: TRBV28; CDR3 protein: CASRRLDTSYEQYF; CDR3 DNA: TGTGCCAGCAGACGGTTAGACACCTCCTACGAGCAGTACTTC
clone size: .; D gene: .; J gene: TRBJ2-7; V gene: TRBV7-6; CDR3 protein: CASSLAPGLGEQYF; CDR3 DNA: TGTGCCAGCAGCTTAGCGCCAGGGTTAGGCGAGCAGTACTTC
clone size: once; D gene: .; J gene: TRBJ1-5; V gene: TRBV19; CDR3 protein: CASSIRTGPQPQHF; CDR3 DNA: TGTGCCAGTAGTATAAGAACCGGCCCTCAGCCCCAGCATTTT
clone size: .; D gene: .; J gene: TRBJ2-5; V gene: TRBV6-5; CDR3 protein: CASRLQGAETQYF; CDR3 DNA: TGTGCCAGCAGGCTACAGGGCGCAGAGACCCAGTACTTC
clone size: .; D gene: .; J gene: TRBJ1-5; V gene: TRBV2; CDR3 protein: CASSDRYSNQPQHF; CDR3 DNA: TGTGCCAGCAGTGACAGGTATAGCAATCAGCCCCAGCATTTT
clone size: .; D gene: TRBD1; J gene: TRBJ1-6; V gene: TRBV19; CDR3 protein: CASSQGAENSPLHF; CDR3 DNA: TGTGCCAGTAGTCAGGGGGCGGAGAATTCACCCCTCCACTTT
clone size: .; D gene: .; J gene: TRBJ1-1; V gene: TRBV25-1; CDR3 protein: CASSRQGNTEAFF; CDR3 DNA: TGTGCCAGCAGCCGGCAGGGGAACACTGAAGCTTTCTTT
clone size: .; D gene: .; J gene: TRBJ1-6; V gene: TRBV9; CDR3 protein: CASSATNTNNSPLHF; CDR3 DNA: TGTGCCAGCAGTGCCACGAACACCAATAATTCACCCCTCCACTTT
clone size: .; D gene: .; J gene: TRBJ2-7; V gene: TRBV6-6; CDR3 protein: CASSLPHAKGTEQYF; CDR3 DNA: TGTGCCAGCAGCCTCCCCCACGCCAAGGGGACCGAGCAGTACTTC
clone size: .; D gene: .; J gene: TRBJ1-5; V gene: TRBV18; CDR3 protein: CASSPLGTDNQPQHF; CDR3 DNA: TGTGCCAGCTCACCCCTGGGGACCGACAATCAGCCCCAGCATTTT
clone size: .; D gene: TRBD2; J gene: TRBJ2-1; V gene: TRBV11-2; CDR3 protein: CASSFRAGGDNEQFF; CDR3 DNA: TGTGCCAGCAGCTTCCGAGCGGGGGGGGACAATGAGCAGTTCTTC
clone size: .; D gene: .; J gene: TRBJ2-5; V gene: TRBV18; CDR3 protein: CASSPRETQYF; CDR3 DNA: TGTGCCAGCTCACCACGAGAGACCCAGTACTTC
clone size: .; D gene: TRBD1; J gene: TRBJ1-1; V gene: TRBV18; CDR3 protein: CASSPRTGEANTEAFF; CDR3 DNA: TGTGCCAGCTCACCCCGGACAGGGGAGGCAAACACTGAAGCTTTCTTT
clone size: once; D gene: TRBD1; J gene: TRBJ1-6; V gene: TRBV28; CDR3 protein: CASSRGQGRIYNSPLHF; CDR3 DNA: TGTGCCAGCAGCCGGGGACAGGGTCGGATCTATAATTCACCCCTCCACTTT